These T cell receptor beta chains were read from a single sample in a study of blood T cell repertoires in COVID-19. TCRdb keeps only in-frame clones here, not all; method: immunoSEQ multiplex PCR. The sample has around 250,000 clones; nearly 85% are singletons. The material sequenced was peripheral blood. The receptors originated from a human donor in a cohort sampled during active COVID-19. CDR3s include the opening cysteine and the closing phenylalanine or tryptophan. A D gene is named only where the DNA matches it firmly. Some rows have no size entry. The others give once, few or many, or a class for an expanded clone.

TRBV24-1	TRBJ2-1	TRBD2	.	CATSDPIAGGLYNEQFF	TGTGCCACCAGTGATCCCATAGCGGGGGGGTTATACAATGAGCAGTTCTTC
TRBV7-2	TRBJ1-1	.	.	CASSLETGRNTEAFF	TGTGCCAGCAGCTTAGAGACAGGACGGAACACTGAAGCTTTCTTT
TRBV5-1	TRBJ1-1	.	once	CASSTTGPHEAFF	TGCGCCAGCAGCACCACAGGTCCTCACGAAGCTTTCTTT
TRBV19	TRBJ2-7	.	.	CASSIDHGGTSYEQYF	TGTGCCAGTAGTATAGACCATGGGGGGACCTCCTACGAGCAGTACTTC
TRBV19	TRBJ2-6	.	.	CASSGDSGANVLTF	TGTGCCAGTAGTGGAGACTCTGGGGCCAACGTCCTGACTTTC
TRBV11-3	TRBJ2-1	TRBD2	.	CASSLDLGTSGHNEQFF	TGTGCCAGCAGCTTAGACTTAGGGACTAGCGGTCACAATGAGCAGTTCTTC
TRBV5-1	TRBJ2-2	.	.	CASRQGNTGELFF	TGCGCCAGCAGACAGGGGAACACCGGGGAGCTGTTTTTT
TRBV7-2	TRBJ2-7	.	.	CASRKGPSPSYEQYF	TGTGCCAGCAGAAAGGGGCCAAGCCCTTCCTACGAGCAGTACTTC
TRBV18	TRBJ2-5	.	once	CASSPPNRVREETQYF	TGTGCCAGCTCACCACCGAACAGGGTTAGGGAAGAGACCCAGTACTTC
TRBV23-1	TRBJ2-5	.	.	CASSGGQETQYF	TGCGCCAGCAGCGGAGGACAAGAGACCCAGTACTTC
TRBV28	TRBJ1-1	.	.	CASSPIGGFGEENTEAFF	TGTGCCAGCAGCCCAATTGGGGGGTTTGGAGAAGAGAACACTGAAGCTTTCTTT
TRBV3-1/TRBV3-2	TRBJ2-7	.	.	CASSQAEWHRSSYEQYF	TGTGCCAGCAGCCAAGCGGAGTGGCACCGAAGCTCCTACGAGCAGTACTTC
TRBV25-1	TRBJ1-3	TRBD1	.	CASSGQGGTGLYF	TGTGCCAGCAGTGGCCAGGGGGGGACAGGGCTATATTTT
TRBV6-5	TRBJ1-1	TRBD1	.	CASSYGTGFMNTEAFF	TGTGCCAGCAGTTACGGGACAGGCTTCATGAACACTGAAGCTTTCTTT
TRBV12-3/TRBV12-4	TRBJ1-5	TRBD1	.	CASNRGGGQPQHF	TGTGCCAGTAACAGGGGTGGCGGGCAGCCCCAGCATTTT
TRBV19	TRBJ2-5	.	.	CASSRGQKRYQETQYF	TGTGCCAGTAGTAGAGGACAGAAAAGGTACCAAGAGACCCAGTACTTC
TRBV2	TRBJ2-1	TRBD2	.	CASRVLATRYNEQFF	TGTGCCAGCAGAGTACTAGCGACTAGGTACAATGAGCAGTTCTTC
TRBV6-5	TRBJ1-6	.	.	CASSPALEISPLHF	TGTGCCAGCAGCCCGGCCCTGGAGATTTCACCCCTCCACTTT
TRBV21-1	TRBJ2-5	.	.	CASSTTATPGRGTETQYF	TGTGCCAGCAGCACCACCGCGACACCCGGGAGGGGTACGGAGACCCAGTACTTC
TRBV7-9	TRBJ1-2	TRBD1	once	CASSYGTDLHRPNGYTF	TGTGCCAGCAGCTACGGGACAGACCTACACCGCCCCAATGGCTACACCTTC
TRBV9	TRBJ2-3	TRBD2	.	CASSVGTSEIPGEYF	TGTGCCAGCAGCGTAGGGACTAGCGAGATCCCAGGGGAGTATTTT
TRBV27	TRBJ2-2	.	.	CASSFRLLAVTGELFF	TGTGCCAGCAGTTTTCGTTTGCTAGCAGTAACCGGGGAGCTGTTTTTT